These 18 T cell receptor beta chains were all obtained from the same sample, sequenced in a study of long-term antiretroviral therapy in people with HIV. The assay used was immunoSEQ (version v3.0), run at survey level. Using immunoSEQ multiplex PCR, the repertoire was profiled, and TCRdb retains in-frame clones only, with some absent. The sample has 20,000 to 25,000 clones, 80% to 85% seen once. The material was unsorted PBMCs, obtained 0.1 years before starting antiretroviral therapy. These receptors were taken from a man between 40 and 49 years old with HIV.

The genes are TRBV28 and TRBJ2-5, with D perhaps matching TRBD1 (5 bases). Deletions cut 5 bases from V and 4 bases from J, with 17 bases between. Germline CDR1 reads MDHEN; CDR2 reads SYDVKM. The CDR3 is 15 residues long. The chain's CDR3 is CASSAATTVRETQYF. The CDR3 DNA reads TGTGCCAGCAGTGCTGCAACGACAGTGCGAGAGACCCAGTACTTC.

J is TRBJ2-4 and V is TRBV10-1, with TRBD1 matching 7 bases. Germline loops: CDR1 WNHNN, CDR2 SYGVQD (reference sequence). Unmatched junction bases numbered 7, after V lost 4 bases and J lost 4 bases. The CDR3 spans 15 residues. The CDR3 is CASSATDRRKNIQYF. For the CDR3, the DNA is TGCGCCAGCAGTGCCACGGACAGGCGAAAAAACATTCAGTACTTC.

The chain employs TRBV16 and TRBJ1-6; TRBD1 might be the D (5 bases). Germline CDR1 is KGHSY and CDR2 is FQNENV. This CDR3 is built from 15 residues. The V end was cut by 1 base, the J end by 8 bases, with 12 bases between. The CDR3 DNA reads TGTGCCAGCAGCCAATACGCAGGGTGGGATTCACCCCTCCACTTT. Translated: CASSQYAGWDSPLHF.

The CDR3 loop is CASRLGRKEHGYTF. The CDR3 DNA sequence: TGTGCCAGCAGACTCGGTCGGAAAGAGCATGGCTACACCTTC. The chain carries TRBV7-9 and TRBJ1-2; D unclear. The CDR3 runs to 14 residues. Trimming took off 6 bases at V and 6 bases at J, with 17 bases between the two ends. From germline, CDR1 is SEHNR and CDR2 FQNEAQ (reference sequence). Using reference TRBV7-9 and TRBJ1-2 for the parts outside the CDR3, the full variable domain is DTGVSQNPRHKITKRGQNVTFRCDPISEHNRLYWYRQTLGQGPEFLTYFQNEAQLEKSRLLSDRFSAERPKGSFSTLEIQRTEQGDSAMYLCASRLGRKEHGYTFGSGTRLTVV.

This clone is labeled medium-sized (0.01 to 0.1%). V usage is TRBV28 and J usage is TRBJ2-7, with no clear D. Trimming shortened V by 5 bases and J by 0 bases, and 14 bases separated the two germline ends. Germline CDR1 MDHEN, CDR2 SYDVKM. The CDR3 loop spans 15 amino acids. The CDR3 reads CASSPMDPSSYEQYF. CDR3 bases: TGTGCCAGCAGTCCAATGGACCCGAGCTCCTACGAGCAGTACTTC.

J is TRBJ2-3 and V is TRBV11-2; a possible D gene is TRBD2 (6 bases). The CDR3 runs 16 residues. Germline V CDR1 and CDR2: SGHAT, FQNNGV. The V gene lost 5 bases and the J gene lost 2 bases, with 17 bases spanning the gap. CDR3 coding DNA: TGTGCCAGCAGCCCCACGCGGGGCCAATACACAGATACGCAGTATTTT. This translates into CASSPTRGQYTDTQYF.

The J gene is TRBJ2-1, the V gene TRBV9; TRBD1 matches 12 bases. CDR1 is SGDLS, CDR2 YYNGEE, per germline. V gave up 1 base and J gave up 8 bases; unmatched junction bases: 7. CDR3 length equals 16 residues. CDR3 nucleotide sequence: TGTGCCAGCAGCGTAACCGCGGGACAGGGGGCGTATGAGCAGTTCTTC. Protein: CASSVTAGQGAYEQFF.

J is TRBJ1-3 and V is TRBV27, with D perhaps TRBD1 (6 bases). The V end was cut by 5 bases, the J end by 2 bases, with 13 bases between. The germline gives CDR1 MNHEY, CDR2 SMNVEV (reference sequence). The CDR3 consists of 15 residues. The CDR3 bases are TGTGCCAGCAGTCTAGGAAACAGGGCTGGAAACACCATATATTTT. This translates into CASSLGNRAGNTIYF.

The chain joins TRBV9 to TRBJ1-5; 7 nucleotides line up with TRBD1. Per the germline V gene, CDR1 is SGDLS and CDR2 is YYNGEE. The CDR3 runs 15 residues. The V gene end was trimmed by 3 bases and the J gene end by 0 bases; junction bases not matched to a gene: 3. The CDR3 nucleotides read TGTGCCAGCAGCGCACAGGGGTCTAGCAATCAGCCCCAGCATTTT. This sequence encodes CASSAQGSSNQPQHF.

There are a few counts of this clone. The genes are TRBV7-2 and TRBJ1-1; D unclear. Deletions cut 6 bases from V and 6 bases from J, with 8 bases between. The CDR3 spans 11 residues. Germline V gene lookup returns CDR1 SGHTA and CDR2 FQGNSA. The CDR3, as DNA: TGTGCCAGCAGAATAGCCCCTGAAGCTTTCTTT. It encodes CASRIAPEAFF.

This chain connects TRBV10-3 to TRBJ2-4, with D perhaps TRBD1 (6 bases). The CDR3 is 14 amino acids. The germline V and J ends were trimmed by 11 bases and 3 bases, with 17 bases remaining between them. CDR1 is ENHRY and CDR2 is SYGVKD in the germline V gene. CDR3 coding DNA: TGTGCCGTAGGGGGTGGGGATGGCAAAAACATTCAGTACTTC. Translating it yields CAVGGGDGKNIQYF.

This clone was counted between two and nine times. The chain has TRBV27 and TRBJ1-6, with 9 bases identical to TRBD1. The length of the CDR3 is 13 residues. J gave up 6 bases and V 9 bases, and 3 bases lay outside the gene matches. Germline V gene lookup returns CDR1 MNHEY and CDR2 SMNVEV (reference sequence). CDR3 sequence: CARQGASNSPLHF. The CDR3 nucleotides are TGTGCCAGACAGGGGGCGAGTAATTCACCCCTCCACTTT.

The sample holds a few counts of this clone. The chain has TRBV6-1 and TRBJ1-3; D call uncertain. Trimming pared 3 bases from V and 1 base from J, leaving 7 bases between. CDR1 is MNHNS, CDR2 SASEGT, per germline. The CDR3 runs to 14 residues. DNA of the CDR3: TGTGCCAGCAGTGACGGGGTTTCTGGAAACACCATATATTTT. Encoded protein: CASSDGVSGNTIYF.

The chain is built from TRBV5-6 and TRBJ1-5, with D maybe TRBD1 (5 bases). Per the germline V gene, CDR1 is SGHDT and CDR2 is YYEEEE. Trimming pared 3 bases from V and 5 bases from J, leaving 12 bases between. The CDR3 runs to 14 residues. The chain's CDR3 is CASSYRDRDQPQHF. CDR3 coding DNA: TGTGCCAGCAGCTACCGGGACCGAGATCAGCCCCAGCATTTT.

CDR3 protein: CAWSAGGLGMTEAFF. CDR3 bases: TGTGCCTGGAGTGCCGGTGGTCTGGGGATGACTGAAGCTTTCTTT. J is TRBJ1-1 and V is TRBV30; D remains ambiguous. CDR1 and CDR2 from the germline V gene are GTSNPN and SVGIG (reference sequence). CDR3 length equals 15 residues. V was cut by 1 base and J by 5 bases, with 17 bases left in between.

The chain recombines TRBV7-8 with TRBJ1-5; TRBD1 matches at 8 bases. Trimming took 5 bases from V and 0 from J; bases not matched to a gene: 6. CDR1 and CDR2 (germline): SGHVS, FQNEAQ. There are 16 residues in the CDR3. The CDR3 loop is CASSRTGKYSNQPQHF. DNA of the CDR3: TGTGCCAGCAGCCGGACAGGGAAATATAGCAATCAGCCCCAGCATTTT.

The chain employs TRBV7-2 and TRBJ1-5; possible D gene TRBD1, 5 bases. V shed 5 bases and J shed 7 bases, with 15 bases lying between them. This CDR3 region has 14 residues. The germline CDR1 and CDR2 sequences are SGHTA and FQGNSA. CDR3 sequence reads: CASSHPGGGQPQHF. CDR3 coding DNA: TGTGCCAGCAGCCACCCGGGGGGAGGGCAGCCCCAGCATTTT.

The chain employs TRBV5-8 and TRBJ1-1; 10 bases fit TRBD1. The V gene's germline CDR1 is SGHTS and CDR2 YDEGEE. The V gene end was trimmed by 0 bases and the J gene end by 0 bases; junction bases not matched to a gene: 5. The CDR3 has 17 residues. DNA for the CDR3: TGTGCCAGCAGCTTGGGGACAGGGGGACCCATGAACACTGAAGCTTTCTTT. Protein product: CASSLGTGGPMNTEAFF.